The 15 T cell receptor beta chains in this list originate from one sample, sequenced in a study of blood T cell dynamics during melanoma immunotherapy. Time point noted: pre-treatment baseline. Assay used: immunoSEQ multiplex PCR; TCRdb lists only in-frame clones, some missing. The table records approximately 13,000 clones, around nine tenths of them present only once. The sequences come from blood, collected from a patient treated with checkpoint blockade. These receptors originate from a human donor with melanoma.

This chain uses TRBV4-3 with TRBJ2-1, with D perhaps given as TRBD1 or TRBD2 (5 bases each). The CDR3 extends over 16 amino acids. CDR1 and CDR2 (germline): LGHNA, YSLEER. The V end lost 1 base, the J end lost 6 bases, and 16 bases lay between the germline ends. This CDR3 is CASSQVVGTQGNEQFF. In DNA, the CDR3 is TGCGCCAGCAGCCAAGTCGTAGGGACCCAGGGCAATGAGCAGTTCTTC.

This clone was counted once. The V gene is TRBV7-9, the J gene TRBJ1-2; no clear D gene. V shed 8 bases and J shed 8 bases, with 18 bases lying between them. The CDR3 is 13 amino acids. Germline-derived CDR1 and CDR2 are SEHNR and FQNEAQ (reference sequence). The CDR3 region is CASVGIDGGGYTF. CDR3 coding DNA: TGTGCCAGCGTCGGAATCGACGGAGGGGGCTACACCTTC.

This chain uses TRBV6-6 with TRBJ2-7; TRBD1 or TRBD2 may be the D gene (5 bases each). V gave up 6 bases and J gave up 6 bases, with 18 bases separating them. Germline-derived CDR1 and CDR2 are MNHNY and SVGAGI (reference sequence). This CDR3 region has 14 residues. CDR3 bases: TGTGCCAGCAGACGTGACAGCGGTCTCAGCGAGCAGTACTTC. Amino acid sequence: CASRRDSGLSEQYF.

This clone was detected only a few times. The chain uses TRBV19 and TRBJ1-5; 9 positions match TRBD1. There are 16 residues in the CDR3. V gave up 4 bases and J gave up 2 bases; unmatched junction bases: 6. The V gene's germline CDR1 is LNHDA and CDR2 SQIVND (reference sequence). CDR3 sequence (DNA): TGTGCCAGTAGTACCGACAGGGGGTGGGGCAATCAGCCCCAGCATTTT. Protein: CASSTDRGWGNQPQHF.

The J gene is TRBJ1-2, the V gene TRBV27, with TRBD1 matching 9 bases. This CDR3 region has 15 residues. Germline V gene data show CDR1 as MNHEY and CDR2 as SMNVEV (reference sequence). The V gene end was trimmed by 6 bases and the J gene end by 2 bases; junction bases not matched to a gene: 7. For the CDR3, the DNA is TGTGCCAGCAGCAACAGGGGGCGCGGGAACTATGGCTACACCTTC. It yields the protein CASSNRGRGNYGYTF.

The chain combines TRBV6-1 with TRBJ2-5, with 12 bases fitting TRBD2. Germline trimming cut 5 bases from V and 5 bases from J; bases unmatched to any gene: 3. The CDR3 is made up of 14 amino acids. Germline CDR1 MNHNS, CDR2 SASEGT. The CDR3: CASSPGTSGETQYF. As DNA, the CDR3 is TGTGCCAGCAGTCCCGGGACTAGCGGGGAGACCCAGTACTTC.

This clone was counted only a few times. The DNA of the CDR3 is TGTGCCAGCAGTGAACGGGTGGACTATCAGTTCTTC. It codes for CASSERVDYQFF. V is TRBV2 and J is TRBJ2-1, with D possibly matching TRBD2 (6 bases). The V end was cut by 2 bases, the J end by 13 bases, with 12 bases between. This CDR3 region has 12 residues. The V gene's germline CDR1 is SNHLY and CDR2 FYNNEI.

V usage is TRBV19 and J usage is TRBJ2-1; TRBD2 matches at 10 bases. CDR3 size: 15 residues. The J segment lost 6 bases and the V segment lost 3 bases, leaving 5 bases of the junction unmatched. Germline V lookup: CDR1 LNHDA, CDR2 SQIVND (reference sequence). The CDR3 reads CASSMSGRGLNEQFF. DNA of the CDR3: TGTGCCAGTAGTATGAGCGGGAGGGGCCTCAATGAGCAGTTCTTC.

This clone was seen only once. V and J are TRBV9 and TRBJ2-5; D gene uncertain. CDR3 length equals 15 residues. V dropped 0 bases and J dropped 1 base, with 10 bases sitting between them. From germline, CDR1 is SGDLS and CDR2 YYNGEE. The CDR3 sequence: CASSVEPHFQETQYF. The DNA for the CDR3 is TGTGCCAGCAGCGTAGAGCCCCACTTCCAAGAGACCCAGTACTTC.

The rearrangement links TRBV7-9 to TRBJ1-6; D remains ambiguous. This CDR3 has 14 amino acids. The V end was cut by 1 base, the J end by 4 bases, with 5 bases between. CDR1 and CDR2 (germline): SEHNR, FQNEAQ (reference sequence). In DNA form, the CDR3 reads TGTGCCAGCAGCTTAGAACAGTATAATTCACCCCTCCACTTT. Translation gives CASSLEQYNSPLHF. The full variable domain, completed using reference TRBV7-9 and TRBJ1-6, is DTGVSQNPRHKITKRGQNVTFRCDPISEHNRLYWYRQTLGQGPEFLTYFQNEAQLEKSRLLSDRFSAERPKGSFSTLEIQRTEQGDSAMYLCASSLEQYNSPLHFGNGTRLTVT.

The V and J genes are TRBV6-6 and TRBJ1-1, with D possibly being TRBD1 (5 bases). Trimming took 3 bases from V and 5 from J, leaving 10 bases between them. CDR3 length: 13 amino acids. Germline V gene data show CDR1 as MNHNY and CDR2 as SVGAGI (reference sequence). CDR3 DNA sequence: TGTGCCAGCAGTTATGGGGCGGGGACTGAAGCTTTCTTT. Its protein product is CASSYGAGTEAFF.

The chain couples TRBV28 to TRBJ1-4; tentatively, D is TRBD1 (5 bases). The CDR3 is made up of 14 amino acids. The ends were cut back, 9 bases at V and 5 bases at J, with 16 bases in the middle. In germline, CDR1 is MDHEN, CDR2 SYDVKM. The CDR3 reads CASRLRQLNEKLFF. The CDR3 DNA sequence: TGTGCCAGTCGCCTAAGACAGTTAAATGAAAAACTGTTTTTT.

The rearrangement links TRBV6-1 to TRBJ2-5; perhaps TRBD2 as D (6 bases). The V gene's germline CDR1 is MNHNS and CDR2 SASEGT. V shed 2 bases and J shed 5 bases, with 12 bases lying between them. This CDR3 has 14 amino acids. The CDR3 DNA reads TGTGCCAGCAGTGAAAGGAGGGCGGGGGAGACCCAGTACTTC. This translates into CASSERRAGETQYF.

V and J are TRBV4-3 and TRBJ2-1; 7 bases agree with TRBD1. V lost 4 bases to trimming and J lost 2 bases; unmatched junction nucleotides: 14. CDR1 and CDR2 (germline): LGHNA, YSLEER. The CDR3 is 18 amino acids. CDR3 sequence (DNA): TGCGCCAGCAGCCGGAAGGGGGCAGGGCAGGGTACCTACAATGAGCAGTTCTTC. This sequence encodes CASSRKGAGQGTYNEQFF.

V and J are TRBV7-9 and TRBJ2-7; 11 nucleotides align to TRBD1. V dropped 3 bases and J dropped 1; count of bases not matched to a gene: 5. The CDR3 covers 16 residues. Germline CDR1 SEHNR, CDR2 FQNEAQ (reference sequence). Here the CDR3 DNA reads TGTGCCAGCAGCTTGGACAGGGGGCTACCATCCTACGAGCAGTACTTC. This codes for CASSLDRGLPSYEQYF.